The text below deals with one T cell receptor (beta chain). These data come from a study of T cell responses to AZD1222 COVID-19 vaccine. TCRdb's copy holds only in-frame clones and misses some; the assay was immunoSEQ multiplex PCR. This repertoire shows approximately 94,000 clones, approximately 90% found once; its top ten account for roughly 15%. Between the trimmed V and J ends, which lost 5 bases and 2 bases, there was a span of 16 bases. This CDR3 spans 15 amino acids. Germline CDR1 is SGHRS and CDR2 is YFSETQ. Sequencing was performed on peripheral blood, taken on day 0 of AZD1222 vaccination. This receptor was taken from an adult in good health. The chain has TRBV5-1 and TRBJ1-1; no definite D call. Here the CDR3 reads CASRVSADSNTEAFF. In DNA, the CDR3 is TGCGCCAGCAGGGTGAGTGCGGACTCTAACACTGAAGCTTTCTTT. The full variable domain, completed using reference TRBV5-1 and TRBJ1-1, is KAGVTQTPRYLIKTRGQQVTLSCSPISGHRSVSWYQQTPGQGLQFLFEYFSETQRNKGNFPGRFSGRQFSNSRSEMNVSTLELGDSALYLCASRVSADSNTEAFFGQGTRLTVV.